These 18 T cell receptor beta chains share one sample of origin, sequenced in a study of beta chain features in type 1 diabetes (dated by TCRdb to the late 2010s). Receptors were amplified or captured by the immunoSEQ multiplex PCR assay. All of the isolated RNA was reverse transcribed with the High Capacity cDNA Reverse Transcription Kit, so expressed TCRB transcripts were sequenced. Imported from immuneACCESS, the table was reduced by TCRdb to in-frame sequences with V and J called. These copies leave out some clones; in studies compared against another copy, an unresolved V gene accounts for under half, and the cause of the remainder is not known. This sample lists about 360,000 clones; over 9.5% were detected once. The top ten clones comprise roughly 0.017% of the sample. Input material: naive CD4+ T cells from blood. According to the study, the label for this sample's cell subset or site signals: true naive CD4+ T cells. These receptors were taken from a man younger than 35 in good health.

The rearrangement links TRBV5-8 to TRBJ2-5; D is unclear. The CDR3 is made up of 14 amino acids. CDR1 and CDR2 from the germline V gene are SGHTS and YDEGEE. The V end was cut by 4 bases, the J end by 6 bases, with 16 bases between. CDR3 sequence (DNA): TGTGCCAGCAGCCCGTACCGAGGAATCAAGACCCAGTACTTC. Its translation: CASSPYRGIKTQYF.

This clone occurred a few times. This rearrangement joins TRBV6-1 to TRBJ2-5, with D maybe TRBD1 (6 bases). Germline CDR1 is MNHNS and CDR2 is SASEGT. This CDR3 contains 14 residues. Trimming stripped 3 bases from V and 5 bases from J, with 13 bases between. CDR3 sequence: CASSDRGYRETQYF. As DNA, the CDR3 is TGTGCCAGCAGTGACAGGGGTTATCGGGAGACCCAGTACTTC.

In its sample, this clone was seen a few times. The chain couples TRBV10-3 to TRBJ2-7, with a weak D call TRBD2 (5 bases). Germline-derived CDR1 and CDR2 are ENHRY and SYGVKD. The CDR3 runs to 13 residues. The germline V and J ends were trimmed by 11 bases and 2 bases, with 16 bases remaining between them. CDR3 region: CAGKAETTYEQYF. Here the CDR3 DNA reads TGTGCCGGCAAAGCGGAGACTACCTACGAGCAGTACTTC.

Only a few counts were recorded for this clone. The J gene is TRBJ2-7, the V gene TRBV7-2; 11 bases are a match to TRBD2. The CDR3 totals 15 residues. The germline V gene encodes CDR1 SGHTA and CDR2 FQGNSA. V lost 0 bases and J lost 6; bases outside the gene matches: 4. The CDR3 coding sequence is TGTGCCAGCAGCTTAGCACTAGCGGGAGTCGGCGAGCAGTACTTC. Its translation is CASSLALAGVGEQYF.

The J gene is TRBJ2-1, the V gene TRBV7-3; 14 positions match TRBD2. The CDR3 is 16 amino acids. Germline trimming cut 5 bases from V and 7 bases from J; bases unmatched to any gene: 7. Germline CDR1 is SGHTA and CDR2 is FQGTGA. CDR3 DNA sequence: TGTGCCAGCAGCCCGGGACTAGCGGGAGCGTGGAATGAGCAGTTCTTC. This sequence encodes CASSPGLAGAWNEQFF.

This clone was recorded a few times. V gene TRBV18 combines with J gene TRBJ2-7; TRBD1 aligns across 7 bases. CDR3 length: 14 amino acids. The V gene's germline CDR1 is KGHSH and CDR2 LQKENI. Germline trimming cut 3 bases from V and 2 bases from J; bases unmatched to any gene: 4. The CDR3 DNA reads TGTGCCAGCTCACCGTCGACAGGGCCCTACGAGCAGTACTTC. This gives the protein CASSPSTGPYEQYF.

V is TRBV7-9 and J is TRBJ1-2; D unclear. The CDR3 extends over 15 amino acids. The ends were cut back, 1 base at V and 6 bases at J, with 15 bases in the middle. The germline gives CDR1 SEHNR, CDR2 FQNEAQ (reference sequence). The CDR3 region has the DNA TGTGCCAGCAGCTTAGTGGTTTTAGCAAGGAATGGCTACACCTTC. Translated: CASSLVVLARNGYTF.

The chain combines TRBV5-1 with TRBJ2-1; 7 bases are a match to TRBD2. The J segment lost 5 bases and the V segment lost 1 base, leaving 3 bases of the junction unmatched. Per the germline V gene, CDR1 is SGHRS and CDR2 is YFSETQ. This CDR3 has 14 amino acids. CDR3 region: CASSLSGLNNEQFF. In nucleotides, the CDR3 is TGCGCCAGCAGCTTGTCGGGACTAAACAATGAGCAGTTCTTC.

This clone was seen a few times. The chain has TRBV7-7 and TRBJ2-3; 13 nucleotides match TRBD2. V was clipped by 5 bases and J by 2 bases; unmatched bases: 4. Germline CDR1 SSHAT, CDR2 FNYEAQ (reference sequence). CDR3 length equals 16 residues. The CDR3, as DNA: TGTGCCAGCAGCCCGGGACTAGCGGGGCCCACAGATACGCAGTATTTT. Its translation: CASSPGLAGPTDTQYF.

This clone was counted only a few times. The V gene is TRBV29-1, the J gene TRBJ2-2, with D possibly matching TRBD2 (5 bases). Trimming took 7 bases from V and 0 from J, leaving 24 bases between them. Germline loops: CDR1 SQVTM, CDR2 ANQGSEA. The CDR3 runs 18 residues. The CDR3 coding sequence is TGCAGCGCCGCGAGCAACCCCGGAGGCAGTTCGAACACCGGGGAGCTGTTTTTT. This translates into CSAASNPGGSSNTGELFF.

This clone was seen a few times. V gene TRBV7-9 combines with J gene TRBJ1-4; a weak D match, TRBD1 (5 bases). Trimming removed 6 bases from V and 4 bases from J, with 15 bases in between. CDR1 and CDR2 from the germline V gene are SEHNR and FQNEAQ (reference sequence). The CDR3 is 15 amino acids. This CDR3 reads CASRRSGGNNEKLFF. CDR3 sequence (DNA): TGTGCCAGCAGACGATCCGGGGGAAATAATGAAAAACTGTTTTTT.

In this sample, this clone turned up a few times. This chain links TRBV15 with TRBJ2-7; 14 bases line up with TRBD2. Trimming cost V 8 bases and J 7 bases; bases outside gene matches: 4. Germline V gene data show CDR1 as LNHNV and CDR2 as YYDKDF (reference sequence). The length of the CDR3 is 13 residues. CDR3: CATRLAGGSEQYF. The CDR3, as DNA: TGTGCCACCCGACTAGCGGGGGGGAGTGAGCAGTACTTC.

This chain uses TRBV11-2 with TRBJ1-1; D may be TRBD1 (6 bases). V lost 3 bases, J lost 4 bases, and 9 bases lay in between. Germline loops: CDR1 SGHAT, CDR2 FQNNGV. CDR3 length: 13 residues. The CDR3 here is CASSLGRGTEAFF. Written as DNA, the CDR3 is TGTGCCAGCAGCTTGGGCAGGGGCACTGAAGCTTTCTTT.

This clone was seen a few times. The J gene is TRBJ2-7, the V gene TRBV4-3; D is undetermined. The V end was cut by 1 base, the J end by 1 base, with 14 bases between. Germline V gene data show CDR1 as LGHNA and CDR2 as YSLEER. The CDR3 is 16 residues long. CDR3 sequence: CASSQGFVSDSYEQYF. The CDR3, as DNA: TGCGCCAGCAGCCAAGGATTTGTTTCAGATTCCTACGAGCAGTACTTC.

V usage is TRBV18 and J usage is TRBJ2-3; possibly TRBD1 for D (5 bases). Germline CDR1 KGHSH, CDR2 LQKENI. V was clipped by 3 bases and J by 5 bases, with 15 bases between them. The CDR3 has 15 residues. The CDR3 coding sequence is TGTGCCAGCTCACCGAAGGGGCGAGGTGTAGATACGCAGTATTTT. Its translation: CASSPKGRGVDTQYF.

This clone was counted a few times. The V and J genes are TRBV18 and TRBJ1-6, with TRBD1 identical over 7 bases. The CDR3 is 16 amino acids. The ends lost 3 bases at V and 5 bases at J; junction bases unmatched: 7. Germline-derived CDR1 and CDR2 are KGHSH and LQKENI. The CDR3 bases are TGTGCCAGCTCACCCGACAGGGTTGAAAATAATTCACCCCTCCACTTT. Protein: CASSPDRVENNSPLHF.

This clone was picked up a small number of times. The chain couples TRBV2 to TRBJ2-7; 10 bases match TRBD2. V was clipped by 7 bases and J by 4 bases; unmatched bases: 10. CDR3 size: 15 residues. CDR1 and CDR2 (germline): SNHLY, FYNNEI. As DNA, the CDR3 is TGTGCCAGCAAGCTGGAGCGGGAGGGCCCGTACGAGCAGTACTTC. Translated: CASKLEREGPYEQYF.

This clone was observed a handful of times. The V gene is TRBV20-1, the J gene TRBJ1-2, with 7 nucleotides matching TRBD1. Germline V gene data show CDR1 as DFQATT and CDR2 as SNEGSKA (reference sequence). The CDR3 totals 11 residues. The CDR3 is CSRQGWYGYTF. Written as DNA, the CDR3 is TGCAGCCGACAGGGATGGTATGGCTACACCTTC.